This T cell receptor beta chain was captured in a study of blood T cell repertoires in COVID-19. This study enrolled people aged 18 to 89 from approximately 24 US geographic areas. This table comes from immunoSEQ multiplex PCR, and its TCRdb copy is limited to in-frame clones, with some not included. The sample shows under 200,000 clones, 70% to 90% of them seen only once. The TCR comes from a woman aged 45-65 years who had recovered from COVID-19. Sequencing input: PBMCs or T cells enriched from blood (not recorded which).

CDR3 region: CASSHEVLRGNQPQHF. CDR3 DNA sequence: TGTGCCAGCAGCCATGAGGTTTTAAGGGGTAATCAGCCCCAGCATTTT. V is TRBV5-8 and J is TRBJ1-5; D is possibly TRBD1 (5 bases). V lost 4 bases and J 4 bases, leaving 18 bases between the germline ends. Germline V gives CDR1 SGHTS, CDR2 YDEGEE. The CDR3 is made up of 16 amino acids.